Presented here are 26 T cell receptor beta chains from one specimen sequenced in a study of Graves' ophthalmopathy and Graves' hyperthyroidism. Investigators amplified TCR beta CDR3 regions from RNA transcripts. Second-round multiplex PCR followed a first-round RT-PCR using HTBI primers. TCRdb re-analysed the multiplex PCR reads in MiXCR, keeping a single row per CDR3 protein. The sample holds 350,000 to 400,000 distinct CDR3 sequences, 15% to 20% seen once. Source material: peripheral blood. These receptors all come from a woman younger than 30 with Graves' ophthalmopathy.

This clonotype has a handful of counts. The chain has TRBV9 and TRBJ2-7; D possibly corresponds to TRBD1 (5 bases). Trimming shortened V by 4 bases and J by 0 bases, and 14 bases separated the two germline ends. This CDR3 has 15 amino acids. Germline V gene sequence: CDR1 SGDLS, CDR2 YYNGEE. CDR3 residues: CASSPRARVSYEQYF. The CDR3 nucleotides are TGTGCCAGCAGCCCCCGGGCCAGGGTCTCCTACGAGCAGTACTTC.

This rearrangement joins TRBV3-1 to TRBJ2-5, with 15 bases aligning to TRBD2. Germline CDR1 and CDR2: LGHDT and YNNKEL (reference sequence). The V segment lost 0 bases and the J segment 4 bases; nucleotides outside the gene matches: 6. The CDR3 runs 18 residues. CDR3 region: CASSQDSPGLAGGETQYF. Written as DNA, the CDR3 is TGTGCCAGCAGCCAAGATTCCCCGGGACTAGCGGGAGGAGAGACCCAGTACTTC.

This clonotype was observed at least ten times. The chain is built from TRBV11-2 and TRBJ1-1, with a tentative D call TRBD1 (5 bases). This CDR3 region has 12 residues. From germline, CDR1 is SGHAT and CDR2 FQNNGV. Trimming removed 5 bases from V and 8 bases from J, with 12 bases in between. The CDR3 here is CASSLLRAEAFF. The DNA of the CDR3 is TGTGCCAGCAGCCTGCTCAGGGCCGAAGCTTTCTTT.

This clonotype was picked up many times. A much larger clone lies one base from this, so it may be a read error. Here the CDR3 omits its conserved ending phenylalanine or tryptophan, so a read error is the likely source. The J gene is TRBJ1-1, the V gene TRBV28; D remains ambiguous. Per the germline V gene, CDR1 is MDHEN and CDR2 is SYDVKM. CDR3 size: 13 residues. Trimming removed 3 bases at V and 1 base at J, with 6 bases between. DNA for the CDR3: TGTGCCAGCAGTTTCCAGGCGAACACTGAAGCTTTCCTT. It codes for CASSFQANTEAFL.

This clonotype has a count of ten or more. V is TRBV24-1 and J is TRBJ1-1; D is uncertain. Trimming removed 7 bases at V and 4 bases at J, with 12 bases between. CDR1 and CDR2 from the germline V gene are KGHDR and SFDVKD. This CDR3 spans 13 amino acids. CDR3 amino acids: CATSRDSGTEAFF. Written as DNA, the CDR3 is TGTGCCACCAGCAGAGATTCGGGCACTGAAGCTTTCTTT.

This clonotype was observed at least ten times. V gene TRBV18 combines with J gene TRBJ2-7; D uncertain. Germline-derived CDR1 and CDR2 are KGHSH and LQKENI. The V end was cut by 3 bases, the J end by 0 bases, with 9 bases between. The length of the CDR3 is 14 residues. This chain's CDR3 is CASSPWPLSYEQYF. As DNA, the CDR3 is TGTGCCAGCTCACCGTGGCCCCTCTCCTACGAGCAGTACTTC.

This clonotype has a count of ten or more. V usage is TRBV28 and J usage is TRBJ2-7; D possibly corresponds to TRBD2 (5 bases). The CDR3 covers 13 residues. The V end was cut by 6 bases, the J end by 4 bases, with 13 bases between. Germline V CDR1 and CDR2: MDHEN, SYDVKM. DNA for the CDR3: TGTGCCAGCAGACCACCCGGGGTATACGAGCAGTACTTC. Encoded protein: CASRPPGVYEQYF.

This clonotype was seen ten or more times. CDR3: CASSLRSSYEQYF. For the CDR3, the DNA is TGTGCCAGCAGCTTAAGGTCCTCCTACGAGCAGTACTTC. The chain couples TRBV12-3 or TRBV12-4 to TRBJ2-7; D is unresolved. The CDR3 sequence is 13 residues long. V lost 6 bases and J lost 0, with 9 bases in between.

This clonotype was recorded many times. The CDR3 reads CASSLRPRGGELFF. CDR3 DNA: TGTGCCAGCAGCTTACGGCCGAGGGGCGGGGAGCTGTTTTTT. The chain employs TRBV7-3 and TRBJ2-2; the D call may be TRBD1 or TRBD2 (5 bases each). This CDR3 spans 14 amino acids. Trimming left V 2 bases short and J 7 bases short, with 11 bases between. From germline, CDR1 is SGHTA and CDR2 FQGTGA.

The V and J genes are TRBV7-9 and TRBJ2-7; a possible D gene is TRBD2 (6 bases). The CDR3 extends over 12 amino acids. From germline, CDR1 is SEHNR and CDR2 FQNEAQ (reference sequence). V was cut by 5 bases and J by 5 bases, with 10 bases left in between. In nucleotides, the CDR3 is TGTGCCAGCAGCCCCGGGGAGGACGAGCAGTACTTC. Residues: CASSPGEDEQYF. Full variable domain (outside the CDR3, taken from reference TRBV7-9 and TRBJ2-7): DTGVSQNPRHKITKRGQNVTFRCDPISEHNRLYWYRQTLGQGPEFLTYFQNEAQLEKSRLLSDRFSAERPKGSFSTLEIQRTEQGDSAMYLCASSPGEDEQYFGPGTRLTVT.

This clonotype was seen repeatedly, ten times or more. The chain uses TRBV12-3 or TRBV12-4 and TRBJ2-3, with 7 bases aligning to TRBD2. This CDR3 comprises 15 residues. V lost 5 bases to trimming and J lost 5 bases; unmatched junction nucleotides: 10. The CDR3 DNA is TGTGCCAGCAGTCCCCGGGGCAGGGAGGGAGATACGCAGTATTTT. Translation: CASSPRGREGDTQYF.

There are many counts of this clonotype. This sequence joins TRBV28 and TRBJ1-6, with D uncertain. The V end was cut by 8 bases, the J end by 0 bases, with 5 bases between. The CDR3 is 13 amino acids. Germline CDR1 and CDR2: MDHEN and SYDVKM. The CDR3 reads CASCSSYNSPLHF. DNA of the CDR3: TGTGCCAGCTGCAGCTCCTATAATTCACCCCTCCACTTT.

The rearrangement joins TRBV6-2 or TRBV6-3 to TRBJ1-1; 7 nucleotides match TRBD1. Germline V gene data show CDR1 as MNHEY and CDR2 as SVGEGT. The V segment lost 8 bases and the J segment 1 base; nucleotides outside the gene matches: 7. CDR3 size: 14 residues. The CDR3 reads CASGLQGQNTEAFF. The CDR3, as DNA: TGTGCCAGCGGATTACAGGGGCAGAACACTGAAGCTTTCTTT.

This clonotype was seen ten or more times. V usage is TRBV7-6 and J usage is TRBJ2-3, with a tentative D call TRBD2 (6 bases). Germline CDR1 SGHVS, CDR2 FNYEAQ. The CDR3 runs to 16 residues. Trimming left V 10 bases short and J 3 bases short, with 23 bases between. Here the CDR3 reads CAKLSLVAELTDTQYF. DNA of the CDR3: TGTGCCAAACTCTCCCTAGTAGCGGAATTAACAGATACGCAGTATTTT.

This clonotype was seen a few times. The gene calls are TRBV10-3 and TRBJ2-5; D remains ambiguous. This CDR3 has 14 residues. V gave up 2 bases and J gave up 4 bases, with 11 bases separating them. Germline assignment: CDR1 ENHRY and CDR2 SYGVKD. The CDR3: CAISEAPRGETQYF. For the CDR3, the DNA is TGTGCCATCAGTGAGGCACCCCGAGGAGAGACCCAGTACTTC.

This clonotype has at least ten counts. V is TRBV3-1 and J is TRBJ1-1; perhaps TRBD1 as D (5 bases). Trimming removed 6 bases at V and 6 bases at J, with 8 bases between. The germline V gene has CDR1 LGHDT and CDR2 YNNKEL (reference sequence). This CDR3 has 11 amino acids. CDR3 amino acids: CASRWGSEAFF. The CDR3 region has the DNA TGTGCCAGCAGATGGGGGTCTGAAGCTTTCTTT.

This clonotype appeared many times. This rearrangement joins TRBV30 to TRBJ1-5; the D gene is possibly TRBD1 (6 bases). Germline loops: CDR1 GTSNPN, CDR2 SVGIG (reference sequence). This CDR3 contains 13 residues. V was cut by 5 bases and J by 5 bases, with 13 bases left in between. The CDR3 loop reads CAWQRGDYQPQHF. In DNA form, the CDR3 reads TGTGCCTGGCAAAGGGGGGATTATCAGCCCCAGCATTTT. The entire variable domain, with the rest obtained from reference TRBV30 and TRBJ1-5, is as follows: SQTIHQWPATLVQPVGSPLSLECTVEGTSNPNLYWYRQAAGRGLQLLFYSVGIGQISSEVPQNLSASRPQDRQFILSSKKLLLSDSGFYLCAWQRGDYQPQHFGDGTRLSIL.

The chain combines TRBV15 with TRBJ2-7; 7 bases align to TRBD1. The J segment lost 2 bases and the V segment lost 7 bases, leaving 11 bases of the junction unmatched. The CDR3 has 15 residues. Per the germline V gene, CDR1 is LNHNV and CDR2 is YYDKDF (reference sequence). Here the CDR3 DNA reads TGTGCCACCACTCACCGGGACAGATCCCCCTACGAGCAGTACTTC. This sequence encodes CATTHRDRSPYEQYF.

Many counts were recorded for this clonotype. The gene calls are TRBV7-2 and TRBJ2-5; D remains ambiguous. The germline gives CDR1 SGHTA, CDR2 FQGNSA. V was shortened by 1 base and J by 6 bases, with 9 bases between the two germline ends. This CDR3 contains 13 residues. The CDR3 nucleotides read TGTGCCAGCAGCTTAGTTGTGGTCCAGACCCAGTACTTC. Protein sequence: CASSLVVVQTQYF.

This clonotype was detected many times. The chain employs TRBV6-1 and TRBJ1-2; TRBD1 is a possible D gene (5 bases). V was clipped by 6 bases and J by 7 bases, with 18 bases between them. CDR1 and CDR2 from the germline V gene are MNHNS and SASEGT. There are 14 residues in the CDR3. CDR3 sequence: CASSSPGRMGGYTF. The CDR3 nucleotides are TGTGCCAGCAGCTCCCCAGGGAGGATGGGTGGCTACACCTTC.

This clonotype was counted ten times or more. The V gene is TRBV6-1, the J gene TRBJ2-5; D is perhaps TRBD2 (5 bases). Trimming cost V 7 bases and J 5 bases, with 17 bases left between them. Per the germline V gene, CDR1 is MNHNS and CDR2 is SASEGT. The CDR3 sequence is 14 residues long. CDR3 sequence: CASTGGGVVETQYF. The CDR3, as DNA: TGTGCCAGCACTGGAGGCGGCGTAGTTGAGACCCAGTACTTC.

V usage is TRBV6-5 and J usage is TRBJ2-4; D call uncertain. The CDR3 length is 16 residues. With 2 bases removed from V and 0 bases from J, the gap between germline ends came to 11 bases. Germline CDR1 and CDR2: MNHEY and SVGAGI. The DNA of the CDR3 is TGTGCCAGCAGTTACGGTCAGGCTTTAGCCAAAAACATTCAGTACTTC. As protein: CASSYGQALAKNIQYF.

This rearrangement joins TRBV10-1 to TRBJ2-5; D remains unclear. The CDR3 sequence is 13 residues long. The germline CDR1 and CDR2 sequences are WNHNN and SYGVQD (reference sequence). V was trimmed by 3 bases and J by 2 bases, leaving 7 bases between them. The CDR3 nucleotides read TGCGCCAGCAGTGAAGAGATGCAAGAGACCCAGTACTTC. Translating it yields CASSEEMQETQYF.

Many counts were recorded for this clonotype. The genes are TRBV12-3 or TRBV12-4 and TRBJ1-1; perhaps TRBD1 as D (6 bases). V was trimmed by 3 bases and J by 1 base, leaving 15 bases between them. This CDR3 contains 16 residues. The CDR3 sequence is CASSFRRPQGNTEAFF. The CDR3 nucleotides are TGTGCCAGCAGTTTTCGTCGGCCACAGGGGAACACTGAAGCTTTCTTT.

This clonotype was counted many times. The CDR3 DNA follows: TGTGCCGGCTCAAAGGGACAGGGGAAAGAGACCCAGTACTTC. Protein product: CAGSKGQGKETQYF. V usage is TRBV24-1 and J usage is TRBJ2-5; 10 bases line up with TRBD1. Germline-derived CDR1 and CDR2 are KGHDR and SFDVKD. This CDR3 is 14 amino acids long. Trimming cost V 12 bases and J 3 bases; bases outside gene matches: 9.

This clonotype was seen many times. CDR3 bases: TGTGCCTGGAGGGCGGGCAATCAGCCCCAGCATTTT. Its translation is CAWRAGNQPQHF. The rearrangement joins TRBV30 to TRBJ1-5; D remains ambiguous. V lost 3 bases, J lost 2 bases, and 5 bases lay in between. The CDR3 is 12 residues long. Germline CDR1 reads GTSNPN; CDR2 reads SVGIG (reference sequence).